This T cell receptor (beta chain) stems from a study of cytomegalovirus exposure and HLA in healthy donors. As for this clone: The antigen is not known.

Whole-study findings and limits: As a later analysis showed, several of the most significant clusters appeared to be linked to common viral pathogens. The authors reported that TCR beta sequences could predict HLA-A and HLA-B alleles. These predictions were accurate for most subjects in the first cohort. Per a prior analysis, the majority of TCR beta V segments were productive roughly 87% or roughly 30% of the time.

CDR3 length: 15 amino acids. V gave up 6 bases and J gave up 0 bases, with 12 bases separating them. The germline CDR1 and CDR2 sequences are LNHDA and SQIVND (reference sequence). PCR employed 60 Vbeta and 13 Jbeta primers. The method was immunoSEQ multiplex PCR; TCRdb's version includes in-frame clones alone and lacks a portion of them. This table holds tens of thousands of clones. This receptor was obtained from a woman between 45 and 60 years old in good health and CMV-seropositive. Sequenced: PBMCs. The chain employs TRBV19 and TRBJ1-3; no clear D gene. CDR3 region: CASRSDGASGNTIYF. The CDR3, as DNA: TGTGCCAGTAGGTCCGACGGAGCCTCTGGAAACACCATATATTTT.